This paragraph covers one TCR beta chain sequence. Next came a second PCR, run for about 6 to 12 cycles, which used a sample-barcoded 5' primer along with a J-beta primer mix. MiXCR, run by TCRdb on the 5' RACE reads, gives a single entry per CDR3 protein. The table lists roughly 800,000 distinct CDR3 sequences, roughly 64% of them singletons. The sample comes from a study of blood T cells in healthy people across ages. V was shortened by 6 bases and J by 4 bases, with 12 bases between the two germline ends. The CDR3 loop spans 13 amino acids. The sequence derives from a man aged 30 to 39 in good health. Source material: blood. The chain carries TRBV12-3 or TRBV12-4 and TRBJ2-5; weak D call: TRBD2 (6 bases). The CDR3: CASRAFGGETQYF. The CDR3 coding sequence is TGTGCCAGCAGGGCCTTCGGGGGAGAGACCCAGTACTTC.